These T cell receptor beta chains were read from a single sample in a study of CD4 and CD8 cells across lung adenocarcinoma regions. TCRdb called the PCR reads again in MiXCR, with one record for every CDR3 protein. Of about 18,000 distinct CDR3 sequences listed, around 50% are singletons. The sequenced sample consisted of CD8+ T cells from the margin of a lung tumor. These receptors originate from a male donor with lung adenocarcinoma. The CD4 and CD8 labels of this study may be unreliable. CDR3s include the opening cysteine and the closing phenylalanine or tryptophan. The order of the fields is J gene, D gene, clone size, V gene, CDR3 protein, CDR3 DNA. A D gene is named only where the DNA matches it firmly. The size entry is marked missing in some rows and otherwise reads once, few, many or a size class.

TRBJ2-7	TRBD2	.	TRBV11-2	CASSWLRLAGLGEQYF	TGTGCCAGCAGCTGGCTGCGACTAGCGGGACTAGGCGAGCAGTACTTC
TRBJ2-1	.	.	TRBV9	CASSVDPTREQFF	TGTGCCAGCAGCGTAGACCCTACAAGGGAGCAGTTCTTC
TRBJ2-2	.	few	TRBV9	CASRPGQNTGELFF	TGTGCCAGCAGACCTGGACAGAACACCGGGGAGCTGTTTTTT
TRBJ2-3	.	.	TRBV6-5	CASSYYAEKSTDTQYF	TGTGCCAGCAGTTACTATGCCGAGAAGAGCACAGATACGCAGTATTTT
TRBJ2-5	TRBD2	.	TRBV30	CAWSGLAGRGDQYF	TGTGCCTGGAGCGGACTAGCGGGCCGGGGGGACCAGTACTTC
TRBJ2-1	.	once	TRBV7-2	CASSLGPGGVNNEQFF	TGTGCCAGCAGCTTAGGTCCGGGGGGCGTTAACAATGAGCAGTTCTTC
TRBJ2-1	.	few	TRBV6-1	CASRTGGEGDNEQFF	TGTGCCAGCAGAACCGGAGGGGAAGGGGACAATGAGCAGTTCTTC
TRBJ2-2	TRBD1	.	TRBV10-1	CASKTGWGTGELFF	TGCGCCAGCAAGACAGGGTGGGGCACCGGGGAGCTGTTTTTT
TRBJ2-5	.	.	TRBV6-1	CASSDSHFETQYF	TGTGCCAGCAGTGACAGTCACTTCGAGACCCAGTACTTC
TRBJ1-2	TRBD1	many	TRBV6-5	CASSPGTGLNYGYTF	TGTGCCAGCAGTCCCGGGACAGGGCTTAACTATGGCTACACCTTC
TRBJ2-3	TRBD2	few	TRBV6-1	CASSSGSTDTQYF	TGTGCCAGTTCTAGCGGGAGCACAGATACGCAGTATTTT
TRBJ2-7	TRBD1	few	TRBV7-2	CASSLRGPPYEQYF	TGTGCCAGCAGCTTAAGGGGGCCTCCCTACGAGCAGTACTTC
TRBJ2-5	.	medium-sized	TRBV11-3	CASSRGLGEPTQETQYF	TGTGCCAGCAGCCGAGGCTTGGGGGAACCGACCCAAGAGACCCAGTACTTC
TRBJ2-7	TRBD1	.	TRBV20-1	CSARDGGQWYEQYF	TGCAGTGCTAGAGATGGGGGACAGTGGTACGAGCAGTACTTC
TRBJ2-7	.	medium-sized	TRBV10-3	CAIRGDSSYYEQYF	TGTGCCATCAGGGGGGACTCCTCATACTACGAGCAGTACTTC
TRBJ2-4	TRBD2	.	TRBV28	CASSDLGGIAGALAKNIQYF	TGTGCCAGCAGTGACCTTGGTGGGATAGCGGGGGCCCTAGCCAAAAACATTCAGTACTTC
TRBJ2-4	TRBD2	.	TRBV10-3	CAGMGGGDQETQYF	TGTGCGGGCATGGGGGGGGGTGACCAAGAGACTCAGTACTTC
TRBJ2-3	.	once	TRBV27	CASGLEAQGGDTDTQYF	TGTGCCAGCGGTTTAGAGGCCCAGGGGGGGGACACAGATACGCAGTATTTT
TRBJ2-5	.	.	TRBV10-1	CAGSRAGDQDTQYF	TGCGCGGGCAGTAGGGCCGGTGACCAAGATACCCAGTATTTC
TRBJ2-3	.	.	TRBV28	CAGSGPGVPETQYF	TGTGCGGGCAGTGGGCCGGGTGTACCAGAGACGCAGTATTTC
TRBJ2-2	TRBD2	.	TRBV6-5	CASSYSRLAGNTGELFF	TGTGCCAGCAGTTACTCGAGACTAGCGGGTAACACCGGGGAGCTGTTTTTT
TRBJ2-5	TRBD1	.	TRBV10-2	CAGRDRYTQYF	TGCGCCGGCCGGGACAGGTATACCCAGTATTTC
TRBJ2-1	TRBD2	few	TRBV6-1	CASSPASGGYNEQFF	TGTGCCAGCAGCCCGGCTAGCGGGGGTTACAATGAGCAGTTCTTC
TRBJ2-1	TRBD2	.	TRBV3-1	CASSQIAGGPNNEQFF	TGTGCCAGCAGCCAAATAGCGGGAGGGCCGAACAATGAGCAGTTCTTC
TRBJ2-4	.	.	TRBV6-1	CASRESGLGAKDTQYF	TGTGCGAGCCGTGAATCGGGGCTGGGGGCTAAAGATACTCAGTACTTT
TRBJ1-2	.	many	TRBV6-1	CASRSFVNYGYTF	TGTGCCAGCAGGTCTTTCGTCAACTATGGCTACACCTTC
TRBJ2-7	TRBD2	many	TRBV6-1	CASRDTIGTSGSRYEQYF	TGTGCCAGCAGGGATACAATAGGGACTAGCGGGAGTAGGTACGAGCAGTACTTC
TRBJ2-7	.	many	TRBV6-1	CATHPRGPLHEQYF	TGTGCCACCCACCCTCGGGGACCCCTCCACGAGCAGTACTTC
TRBJ2-1	TRBD2	.	TRBV10-1	CASSERLAGGREQFF	TGCGCCAGCAGTGAAAGACTAGCGGGAGGCCGTGAGCAGTTCTTC
TRBJ2-5	.	.	TRBV6-8	CASKRLLTTNTQYF	TGTGCCAGCAAGCGACTGCTAACCACAAACACGCAGTATTTC
TRBJ2-4	TRBD2	.	TRBV6-1	CASSSGGRAEDTQYF	TGTGCCAGCTCCTCGGGGGGACGAGCGGAAGATACTCAGTACTTT
TRBJ2-3	TRBD2	.	TRBV9	CASSAASGTTDTQYF	TGTGCCAGCAGCGCGGCTAGCGGGACGACAGATACGCAGTATTTT
TRBJ2-1	TRBD2	.	TRBV7-2	CASSFFIAGGRQFF	TGTGCCAGCAGCTTTTTCATAGCGGGAGGTCGGCAGTTCTTC
TRBJ2-1	.	many	TRBV10-3	CAISGVRGRVEQFF	TGTGCCATCAGTGGGGTACGAGGTCGTGTGGAGCAGTTCTTC
TRBJ1-2	.	.	TRBV6-1	CASKTGTVNGYTF	TGTGCCAGCAAAACAGGGACCGTTAATGGCTACACCTTC
TRBJ2-5	.	.	TRBV10-3	CAGGDPETQYF	TGTGCCGGCGGAGACCCAGAGACGCAGTACTTC
TRBJ2-4	.	.	TRBV6-1	CASSEAGTWVKNTQYF	TGTGCCAGCAGTGAAGCGGGGACGTGGGTCAAAAACACGCAGTACTTC
TRBJ2-4	.	.	TRBV6-1	CASSEAGMWAKNTQYF	TGTGCCAGCAGTGAAGCGGGGATGTGGGCTAAAAACACGCAGTACTTC
TRBJ2-4	TRBD2	.	TRBV6-5	CASSLTGGRAKDTQYF	TGTGCCAGCAGTTTGACGGGGGGGAGAGCCAAAGATACTCAGTACTTC
TRBJ2-7	.	.	TRBV3-1	CASSQSLYEQYF	TGTGCCAGCAGCCAAAGTCTCTACGAGCAGTACTTC
TRBJ2-2	TRBD2	.	TRBV10-3	CAIKGLAGGVGELFF	TGTGCCATTAAGGGACTAGCGGGAGGCGTCGGTGAGCTGTTTTTT
TRBJ2-4	TRBD1	.	TRBV12-3/TRBV12-4	CASSLATGENIQYF	TGTGCCAGCAGTTTAGCGACAGGGGAAAACATTCAGTACTTC
TRBJ2-5	.	many	TRBV12-3/TRBV12-4	CASSLRQLAETQYF	TGTGCCAGCAGTTTGCGGCAGCTCGCGGAGACCCAGTACTTC
TRBJ2-3	TRBD2	.	TRBV6-2/TRBV6-3	CASSYPSGASTDTQYF	TGTGCCAGCAGTTACCCTAGCGGCGCTAGCACAGATACGCAGTATTTT
TRBJ2-2	.	.	TRBV6-1	CASTAPPGGELFF	TGTGCCAGCACCGCACCCCCGGGTGGGGAGCTGTTTTTT
TRBJ2-7	.	many	TRBV7-6	CASSLSGLGSYEQYF	TGTGCCAGCAGCTTATCCGGGCTCGGGTCCTACGAGCAGTACTTC
TRBJ2-5	.	.	TRBV6-5	CASSFSDRQETQYF	TGTGCCAGCAGTTTCTCAGACAGGCAAGAGACCCAGTACTTC
TRBJ2-4	.	.	TRBV27	CASRGFVEKIQYF	TGTGCCAGCAGAGGGTTTGTAGAAAAGATCCAGTACTTC
TRBJ2-5	.	many	TRBV6-2/TRBV6-3	CASSYDRPETQYF	TGTGCCAGCAGTTACGACAGGCCAGAGACCCAGTACTTC
TRBJ2-1	.	.	TRBV7-2	CASSSLGTQFF	TGTGCCAGCAGCTCACTAGGGACGCAGTTCTTC
TRBJ2-7	.	.	TRBV7-2	CASSWTGVTYEQYF	TGTGCCAGCAGTTGGACCGGGGTAACCTACGAGCAGTACTTC
TRBJ2-3	.	many	TRBV6-1	CASSPPLLRTSTDTQYF	TGTGCCAGCAGCCCGCCTCTTTTGCGGACTAGCACAGATACGCAGTATTTT
TRBJ2-1	.	few	TRBV4-1	CASSPDTKGGEQFF	TGCGCCAGCAGCCCGGATACTAAAGGGGGTGAGCAGTTCTTC